These 9 T cell receptor beta chains originate from one sample sequenced in a study of shared clonotypes between healthy human individuals. Only CD45RO-negative cells positively selected for CCR7 counted as naive CD8 cells, so terminally differentiated effector memory CD45RA+ cells were excluded. Profiling relied on immunoSEQ multiplex PCR, and the TCRdb table lists in-frame clones only, not all of them. The sample holds about 2.1 million clones, about 94% seen once. The source material was naive CD8+ T cells from PBMCs. The receptors were sampled from a man between 18 and 29 years old in good health. Some clones in this sample may be carry-over from other donors' samples.

Comments on this clone: One end of the junction fails to match germline, which may point to a read error. The chain combines TRBV4-1 with TRBJ1-1; perhaps TRBD1 as D (6 bases). Germline values: CDR1 MGHRA, CDR2 YSYEKL. This CDR3 is built from 14 residues. DNA for the CDR3: TGCGCCAACAGCCATGGCCGACAGGACACTGAAGCTTTCTTT. It translates to CANSHGRQDTEAFF.

This clone occurred once. V usage is TRBV2 and J usage is TRBJ2-7; TRBD1 might be the D (6 bases). V was clipped by 9 bases and J by 7 bases, with 19 bases between them. This CDR3 has 13 residues. Germline CDR1 is SNHLY and CDR2 is FYNNEI. CDR3 residues: CARSVRETGEQYF. The CDR3 DNA sequence: TGTGCCAGAAGCGTAAGGGAAACAGGGGAGCAGTACTTC. Full variable domain (rest looked up from reference TRBV2 and TRBJ2-7): EPEVTQTPSHQVTQMGQEVILRCVPISNHLYFYWYRQILGQKVEFLVSFYNNEISEKSEIFDDQFSVERPDGSNFTLKIRSTKLEDSAMYFCARSVRETGEQYFGPGTRLTVT.

The CDR3 spells CASSPGPGRANVLTF. CDR3 nucleotides: TGCGCCAGCAGCCCCGGGCCTGGGAGGGCCAACGTCCTGACTTTC. This chain uses TRBV4-1 with TRBJ2-6; D remains unclear. Germline CDR1 is MGHRA and CDR2 is YSYEKL. This CDR3 region has 15 residues. The V and J ends lost 4 bases and 5 bases respectively, with 12 bases between them.

CDR3 loop: CASSLAAGASYGYTF. DNA for the CDR3: TGTGCCAGCAGCTTGGCGGCCGGTGCCTCCTATGGCTACACCTTC. The V gene is TRBV5-4, the J gene TRBJ1-2; no clear D. The CDR3 totals 15 residues. Germline CDR1 SGHNT, CDR2 YYREEE (reference sequence). Trimming left V 0 bases short and J 4 bases short, with 13 bases between.

This chain links TRBV13 with TRBJ2-1, with 13 bases fitting TRBD2. Germline V lookup: CDR1 PRHDT, CDR2 FYEKMQ (reference sequence). Trimming at V came to 1 base and at J to 8 bases, leaving 5 bases not matched to a gene. The CDR3 runs to 16 residues. CDR3 sequence: CASSLAGLAGIDEQFF. CDR3 DNA sequence: TGTGCCAGCAGCTTAGCGGGACTAGCGGGGATCGATGAGCAGTTCTTC.

The chain uses TRBV29-1 and TRBJ2-5; no definite D call. The CDR3 runs 12 residues. Per germline, CDR1 SQVTM and CDR2 ANQGSEA. With 2 bases removed from V and 5 bases from J, the gap between germline ends came to 9 bases. CDR3 region: CSVELGMETQYF. The CDR3 nucleotides read TGCAGCGTTGAACTGGGGATGGAGACCCAGTACTTC. Together with reference TRBV29-1 and TRBJ2-5, the CDR3 gives the full variable domain: SAVISQKPSRDICQRGTSLTIQCQVDSQVTMMFWYRQQPGQSLTLIATANQGSEATYESGFVIDKFPISRPNLTFSTLTVSNMSPEDSSIYLCSVELGMETQYFGPGTRLLVL.

About this clone itself: Other DNA sequences in this specimen translate into the identical CDR3. This chain links TRBV7-9 with TRBJ2-1; possible D gene TRBD1, 6 bases. The CDR3 totals 15 residues. Germline V gene sequence: CDR1 SEHNR, CDR2 FQNEAQ (reference sequence). Trimming stripped 2 bases from V and 1 base from J, with 9 bases between. The CDR3: CASSLSQGSYNEQFF. In DNA form, the CDR3 reads TGTGCCAGCAGCTTATCCCAGGGGTCCTACAATGAGCAGTTCTTC.

With respect to this clone: Other DNA variants within this sample encode the same CDR3. The chain uses TRBV6-5 and TRBJ1-1; D is ambiguous. This CDR3 region has 12 residues. From germline, CDR1 is MNHEY and CDR2 SVGAGI. The ends were cut back, 5 bases at V and 3 bases at J, with 7 bases in the middle. The CDR3 loop reads CASSPGYTEAFF. Here the CDR3 DNA reads TGTGCCAGCAGTCCCGGTTACACTGAAGCTTTCTTT.

The chain carries TRBV7-9 and TRBJ2-7; possibly TRBD1 or TRBD2 for D (5 bases each). This CDR3 region has 14 residues. Deletions cut 5 bases from V and 2 bases from J, with 13 bases between. The V gene's germline CDR1 is SEHNR and CDR2 FQNEAQ (reference sequence). The CDR3: CASSTRDGAYEQYF. DNA for the CDR3: TGTGCCAGCAGCACCCGGGACGGAGCCTACGAGCAGTACTTC. Filled out from reference TRBV7-9 and TRBJ2-7, the complete variable domain reads DTGVSQNPRHKITKRGQNVTFRCDPISEHNRLYWYRQTLGQGPEFLTYFQNEAQLEKSRLLSDRFSAERPKGSFSTLEIQRTEQGDSAMYLCASSTRDGAYEQYFGPGTRLTVT.